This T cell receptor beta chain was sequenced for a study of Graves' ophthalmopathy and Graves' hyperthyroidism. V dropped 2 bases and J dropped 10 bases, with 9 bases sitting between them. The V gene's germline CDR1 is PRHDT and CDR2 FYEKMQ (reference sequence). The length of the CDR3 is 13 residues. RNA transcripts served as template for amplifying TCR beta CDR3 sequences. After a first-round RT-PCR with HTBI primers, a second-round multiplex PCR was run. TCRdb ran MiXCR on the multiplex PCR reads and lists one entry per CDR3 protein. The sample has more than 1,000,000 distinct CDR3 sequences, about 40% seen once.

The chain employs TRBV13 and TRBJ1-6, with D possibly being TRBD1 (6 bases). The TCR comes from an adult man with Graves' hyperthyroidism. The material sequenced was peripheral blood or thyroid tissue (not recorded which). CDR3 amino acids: CASSLKGESPLHF. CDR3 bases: TGTGCCAGCAGCTTAAAGGGGGAATCACCCCTCCACTTT.